This entry lists 15 T cell receptor beta chains sequenced from one sample in a study of T-cell memory formation after mild COVID-19. MiXCR, run by TCRdb on the 5' RACE reads, gives a single entry per CDR3 protein. The sample has 400,000 to 500,000 distinct CDR3 sequences; around 18% are singletons. Material: PBMCs or a T cell subset sorted from them (not recorded which). These receptors were obtained from an adult woman who had mild COVID-19 (a few samples of this study predate the infection). Cell type and time point are not known.

The chain is built from TRBV12-3 or TRBV12-4 and TRBJ1-2, with 11 bases matching TRBD1. The CDR3 is 15 amino acids. The V and J ends lost 5 bases and 6 bases, in that order; junction bases with no gene match: 8. The CDR3 spells CASSTFRDRGDGYTF. For the CDR3, the DNA is TGTGCCAGCAGTACCTTCCGGGACAGGGGGGATGGCTACACCTTC.

The genes are TRBV19 and TRBJ1-2, with D possibly matching TRBD1 (6 bases). The germline gives CDR1 LNHDA, CDR2 SQIVND (reference sequence). Trimming shortened V by 5 bases and J by 12 bases, and 16 bases separated the two germline ends. The CDR3 totals 12 residues. Here the CDR3 DNA reads TGTGCCAGTAGTTGCGGACAGCCGAAAGACACCTTC. It specifies CASSCGQPKDTF.

This chain joins TRBV27 and TRBJ1-1; 9 nucleotides line up with TRBD1. Germline values: CDR1 MNHEY, CDR2 SMNVEV (reference sequence). The CDR3 contains 16 residues. V lost 1 base and J lost 4; bases outside the gene matches: 7. The DNA for the CDR3 is TGTGCCAGCAGTTTATTGGGACAGGGTATGGGCACTGAAGCTTTCTTT. Protein sequence: CASSLLGQGMGTEAFF.

The J gene is TRBJ1-6, the V gene TRBV5-6; D is ambiguous. This CDR3 spans 15 amino acids. Deletions cut 0 bases from V and 0 bases from J, with 4 bases between. Germline CDR1 reads SGHDT; CDR2 reads YYEEEE. CDR3 residues: CASSLVSSYNSPLHF. DNA for the CDR3: TGTGCCAGCAGCTTGGTTAGCTCCTATAATTCACCCCTCCACTTT.

This clonotype was seen more than once but under ten times. This chain joins TRBV20-1 and TRBJ1-5, with 7 nucleotides matching TRBD1. Germline V gene lookup returns CDR1 DFQATT and CDR2 SNEGSKA (reference sequence). The ends lost 5 bases at V and 6 bases at J; junction bases unmatched: 13. CDR3 length: 15 amino acids. The CDR3 region has the DNA TGCAGTGCTGACTACACATCGACAGGGACTCAGCCCCAGCATTTT. Protein sequence: CSADYTSTGTQPQHF.

The table lists this clonotype with a few counts. This chain links TRBV5-1 with TRBJ2-2; perhaps D is TRBD1 or TRBD2 (5 bases each). CDR3 length equals 16 residues. Germline lookup yields CDR1 SGHRS and CDR2 YFSETQ. Trimming stripped 1 base from V and 0 bases from J, with 10 bases between. The CDR3 DNA is TGCGCCAGCAGCTTGCTCCAGGGACCGAACACCGGGGAGCTGTTTTTT. It yields the protein CASSLLQGPNTGELFF.

The DNA of the CDR3 is TGTGCCAGCAGTACGCCCCTGGCAGGGGCAAACACTGAAGCTTTCTTT. Its translation is CASSTPLAGANTEAFF. This chain connects TRBV6-2 or TRBV6-3 to TRBJ1-1, with D perhaps TRBD1 (6 bases). CDR1 is MNHEY and CDR2 is SVGEGT in the germline V gene. This CDR3 spans 16 amino acids. Between the trimmed V and J ends, which lost 5 bases and 2 bases, there was a span of 18 bases.

The chain employs TRBV14 and TRBJ2-5; the D is unclear. The germline V gene encodes CDR1 SGHDN and CDR2 FVKESK. The CDR3 has 14 residues. V lost 1 base, J lost 1 base, and 7 bases lay in between. CDR3 nucleotide sequence: TGTGCCAGCAGCCAAGGACTTCTCCAAGAGACCCAGTACTTC. Protein product: CASSQGLLQETQYF.

There are a few counts of this clonotype. V is TRBV7-8 and J is TRBJ2-1; 7 bases match TRBD2. The V gene end was trimmed by 7 bases and the J gene end by 0 bases; junction bases not matched to a gene: 6. Germline loops: CDR1 SGHVS, CDR2 FQNEAQ. The CDR3 loop spans 15 amino acids. The CDR3 here is CASNPGGLSYNEQFF. CDR3 nucleotide sequence: TGTGCCAGCAACCCGGGGGGACTCTCCTACAATGAGCAGTTCTTC.

This clonotype was counted between two and nine times. The chain carries TRBV25-1 and TRBJ2-5, with D perhaps matching TRBD1 (5 bases). The CDR3 runs to 13 residues. CDR1 and CDR2 from the germline V gene are MGHDK and SYGVNS. Deletions cut 1 base from V and 5 bases from J, with 8 bases between. CDR3 sequence: CASSEWSGETQYF. CDR3 nucleotides: TGTGCCAGCAGTGAATGGTCAGGGGAGACCCAGTACTTC.

This clonotype was recorded at least ten times. V and J are TRBV7-2 and TRBJ2-3; 11 bases are shared with TRBD2. The CDR3 runs 16 residues. Germline V CDR1 and CDR2: SGHTA, FQGNSA. V shed 6 bases and J 5 bases; nucleotides not matched to a gene: 10. The CDR3 loop reads CASRVPGLAAGDTQYF. CDR3 nucleotides: TGTGCCAGCAGGGTTCCGGGACTAGCGGCTGGAGATACGCAGTATTTT.

This clonotype was counted a few times. The V call is TRBV19, the J call TRBJ2-1; D is ambiguous. V lost 3 bases and J lost 5, with 8 bases in between. Germline assignment: CDR1 LNHDA and CDR2 SQIVND (reference sequence). The CDR3 length is 13 residues. CDR3 loop: CASSINRHNEQFF. The CDR3 region has the DNA TGTGCCAGTAGTATTAACAGACACAATGAGCAGTTCTTC.

This clonotype was observed a few times. The V and J genes are TRBV7-2 and TRBJ2-2; 9 bases fit TRBD2. The CDR3 spans 16 residues. V lost 5 bases to trimming and J lost 1 base; unmatched junction nucleotides: 5. Germline CDR1 and CDR2: SGHTA and FQGNSA. CDR3 coding DNA: TGTGCCAGCAGCCATCTAGCGGGGATGAACACCGGGGAGCTGTTTTTT. Encoded protein: CASSHLAGMNTGELFF.

This chain uses TRBV5-1 with TRBJ1-1; TRBD1 aligns across 8 bases. Germline CDR1 and CDR2: SGHRS and YFSETQ. The trim removed 4 bases at V and 0 bases at J, leaving 8 bases unmatched. The CDR3 is made up of 16 amino acids. Here the CDR3 DNA reads TGCGCCAGCAGCAGCCGGACAGGGAAAATGAACACTGAAGCTTTCTTT. This codes for CASSSRTGKMNTEAFF.

This chain uses TRBV29-1 with TRBJ1-4; D is possibly TRBD1 (5 bases). The CDR3 is 13 amino acids. V was trimmed by 7 bases and J by 8 bases, leaving 17 bases between them. Per germline, CDR1 SQVTM and CDR2 ANQGSEA. The CDR3 loop is CSGSGGDREKLFF. The CDR3 DNA follows: TGCAGCGGGAGTGGGGGAGACCGAGAAAAACTGTTTTTT.